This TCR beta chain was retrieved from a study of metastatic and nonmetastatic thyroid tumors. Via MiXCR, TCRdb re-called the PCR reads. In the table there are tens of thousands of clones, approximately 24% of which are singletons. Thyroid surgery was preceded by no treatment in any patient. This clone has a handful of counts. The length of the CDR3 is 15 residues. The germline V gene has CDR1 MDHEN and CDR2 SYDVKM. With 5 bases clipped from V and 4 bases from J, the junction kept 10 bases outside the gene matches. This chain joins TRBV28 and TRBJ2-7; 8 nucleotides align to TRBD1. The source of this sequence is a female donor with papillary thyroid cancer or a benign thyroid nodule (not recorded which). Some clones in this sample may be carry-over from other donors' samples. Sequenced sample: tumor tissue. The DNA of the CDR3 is TGTGCCAGCAGTAGTCCCGGGACAGGACAGTACGAGCAGTACTTC. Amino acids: CASSSPGTGQYEQYF.